Detailed here is one TCR beta chain. Assay used: immunoSEQ multiplex PCR; TCRdb lists only in-frame clones, some missing. The top ten clones hold approximately 9% of a sample with over 200,000 clones, around nine tenths of them seen once. The data are from a study of blood T cell repertoires in COVID-19. As for the study in general: COVID-19 samples from acute and convalescent phases originated in the United States, Italy and Spain.

Unmatched junction bases numbered 6, after V lost 3 bases and J lost 1 base. Per the germline V gene, CDR1 is KGHSH and CDR2 is LQKENI. CDR3 length: 16 amino acids. The rearrangement links TRBV18 to TRBJ1-3, with TRBD1 matching 7 bases. Material: PBMCs or T cells enriched from blood (not recorded which). This sequence was found in a man aged 35 to 55 who had recovered from COVID-19. CDR3 in DNA: TGTGCCAGCTCACCGGGACAGCAGCGGTCTGGAAACACCATATATTTT. This translates into CASSPGQQRSGNTIYF.